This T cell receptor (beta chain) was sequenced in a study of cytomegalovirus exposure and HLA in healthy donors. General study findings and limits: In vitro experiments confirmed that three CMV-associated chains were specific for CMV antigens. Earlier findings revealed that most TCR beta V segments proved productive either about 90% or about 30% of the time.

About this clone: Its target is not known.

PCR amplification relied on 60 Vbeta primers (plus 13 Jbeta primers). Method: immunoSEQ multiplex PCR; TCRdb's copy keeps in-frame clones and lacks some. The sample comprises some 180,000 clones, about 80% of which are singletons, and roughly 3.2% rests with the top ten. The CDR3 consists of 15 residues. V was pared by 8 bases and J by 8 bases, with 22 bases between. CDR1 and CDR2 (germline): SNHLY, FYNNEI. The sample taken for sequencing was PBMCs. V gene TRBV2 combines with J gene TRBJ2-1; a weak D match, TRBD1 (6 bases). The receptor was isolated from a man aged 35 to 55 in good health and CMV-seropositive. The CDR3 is CASGYRDRISDEQFF. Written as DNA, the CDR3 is TGTGCCAGCGGTTACCGTGACAGGATTAGCGATGAGCAGTTCTTC.